This paragraph covers one T cell receptor beta chain sequence. Its antigen is unidentified. The CDR3 totals 15 residues. V was shortened by 2 bases and J by 4 bases, with 12 bases between the two germline ends. TCRdb re-called the reads through MiXCR, storing one row per CDR3 protein. The data contain approximately 21,000 distinct CDR3 sequences, less than 60% of them singletons. The sample is drawn from a study of type 1 regulatory T cells. Study details: T-allo10 is an in vitro-generated, Tr1-enriched CD4 T cell product specific for alloantigen.

This chain links TRBV12-3 or TRBV12-4 with TRBJ1-5, with D unresolved. Material for sequencing was cultured T cells, either the whole culture or a sorted T cell fraction (not recorded which). The receptor was derived from a human donor in good health. As DNA, the CDR3 is TGTGCCAGCAGTTTATCCCATATCGGAAATCAGCCCCAGCATTTT. It yields the protein CASSLSHIGNQPQHF.